The source of this T cell receptor beta chain is a study of blood T cell repertoires in COVID-19. The cohort comprised adults aged about 18 to 100 years residing in under 25 US areas. Each recovered donor of Cohort 3 presented with two negative PCRs, clearance, or symptom resolution. Data came from immunoSEQ multiplex PCR; TCRdb stores just in-frame clones and leaves some out. The sample contains 150,000 to 250,000 clones, around 90% of which appear only once. Germline loops: CDR1 MNHEY, CDR2 SVGAGI. V shed 6 bases and J 5 bases; nucleotides not matched to a gene: 7. The CDR3 has 14 amino acids. This chain links TRBV6-5 with TRBJ1-2; 9 bases are shared with TRBD1. Sequencing used PBMCs or T cells enriched from blood (not recorded which). The source of this sequence is a woman aged 25-40 years who had recovered from COVID-19. CDR3 sequence: CASRLSGQGYGYTF. The CDR3 bases are TGTGCCAGCAGGCTCTCAGGACAGGGGTATGGCTACACCTTC.